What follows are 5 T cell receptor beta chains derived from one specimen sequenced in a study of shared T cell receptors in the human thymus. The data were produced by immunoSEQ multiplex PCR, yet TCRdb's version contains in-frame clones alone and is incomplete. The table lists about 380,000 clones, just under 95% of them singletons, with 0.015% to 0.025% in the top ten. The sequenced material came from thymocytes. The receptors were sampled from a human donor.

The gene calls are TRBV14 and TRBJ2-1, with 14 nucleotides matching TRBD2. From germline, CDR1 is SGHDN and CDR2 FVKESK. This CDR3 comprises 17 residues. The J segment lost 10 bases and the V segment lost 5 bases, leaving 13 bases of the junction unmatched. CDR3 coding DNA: TGTGCCAGCAGCGAAAACCCGGGACTAGCGGGAGCACGGGAGCAGTTCTTC. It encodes CASSENPGLAGAREQFF.

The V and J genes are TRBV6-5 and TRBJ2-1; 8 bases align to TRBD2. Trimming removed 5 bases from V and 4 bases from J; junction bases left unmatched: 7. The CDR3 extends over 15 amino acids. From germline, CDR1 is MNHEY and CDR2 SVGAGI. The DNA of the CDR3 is TGTGCCAGCAGTATTGGGACTAGGCTTTACAATGAGCAGTTCTTC. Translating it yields CASSIGTRLYNEQFF.

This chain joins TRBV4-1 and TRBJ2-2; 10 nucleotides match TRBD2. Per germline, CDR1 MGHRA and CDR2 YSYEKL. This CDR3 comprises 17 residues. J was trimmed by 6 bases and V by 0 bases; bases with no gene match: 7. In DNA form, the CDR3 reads TGCGCCAGCAGCCAAGATTTGTCTAGCGGGAGAGCCGGGGAGCTGTTTTTT. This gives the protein CASSQDLSSGRAGELFF.

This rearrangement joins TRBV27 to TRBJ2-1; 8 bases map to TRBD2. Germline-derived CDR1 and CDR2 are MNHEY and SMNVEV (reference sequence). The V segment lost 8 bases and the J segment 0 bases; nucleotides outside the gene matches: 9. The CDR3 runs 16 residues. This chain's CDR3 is CASGPREEGSYNEQFF. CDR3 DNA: TGTGCCAGCGGTCCGCGGGAGGAGGGCTCCTACAATGAGCAGTTCTTC.

The CDR3 is CASSQREFRDPANYGYTF. The CDR3 DNA is TGCGCCAGCAGCCAAAGAGAATTCCGGGACCCCGCGAACTATGGCTACACCTTC. The chain links TRBV4-3 to TRBJ1-2; the D gene is possibly TRBD1 (5 bases). Trimming removed 2 bases at V and 2 bases at J, with 21 bases between. The germline CDR1 and CDR2 sequences are LGHNA and YSLEER. This CDR3 has 18 amino acids.